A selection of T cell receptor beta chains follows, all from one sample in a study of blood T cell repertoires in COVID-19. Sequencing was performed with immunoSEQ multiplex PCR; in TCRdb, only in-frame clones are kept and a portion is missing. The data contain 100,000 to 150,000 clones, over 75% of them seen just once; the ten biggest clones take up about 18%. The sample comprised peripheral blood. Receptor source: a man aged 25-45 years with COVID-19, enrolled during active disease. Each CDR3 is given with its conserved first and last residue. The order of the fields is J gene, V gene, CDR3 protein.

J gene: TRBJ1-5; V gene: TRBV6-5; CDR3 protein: CASRGGHSNQPQHF
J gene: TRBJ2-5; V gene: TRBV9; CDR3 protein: CASSVEGYQETQYF
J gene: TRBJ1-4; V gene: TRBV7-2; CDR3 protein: CASSFGGEKLFF
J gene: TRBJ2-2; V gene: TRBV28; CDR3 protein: CASSLTSGNTGELFF
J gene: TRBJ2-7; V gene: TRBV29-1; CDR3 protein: CSVGGTESSYEQYF
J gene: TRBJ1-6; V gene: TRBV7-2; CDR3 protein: CASSMGQGDNSPLHF
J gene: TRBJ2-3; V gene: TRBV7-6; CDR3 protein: CASSLARVSTDTQYF
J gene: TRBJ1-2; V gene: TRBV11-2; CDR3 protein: CASSIQGALGYGYTF
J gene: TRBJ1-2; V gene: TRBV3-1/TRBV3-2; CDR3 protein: CASSQEGGAAGGYTF
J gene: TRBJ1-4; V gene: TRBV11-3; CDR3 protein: CASTRGTGGFEKLFF
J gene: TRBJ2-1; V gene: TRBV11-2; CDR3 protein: CASSPRLGGSSYNEQFF
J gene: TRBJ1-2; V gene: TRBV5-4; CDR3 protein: CASSLVAGGRGGYTF
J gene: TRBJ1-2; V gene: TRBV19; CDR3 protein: CASSRPRGYYGYTF
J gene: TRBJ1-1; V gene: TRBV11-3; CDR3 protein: CASSLSSTEHTEAFF
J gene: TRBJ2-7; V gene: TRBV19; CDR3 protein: CASSGAASSYEQYF
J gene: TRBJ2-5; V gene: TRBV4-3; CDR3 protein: CASSLVGEGEETQYF
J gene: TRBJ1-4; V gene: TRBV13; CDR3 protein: CASSRSSLANEKLFF
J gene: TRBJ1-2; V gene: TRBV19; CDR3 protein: CASRHDISYGYTF
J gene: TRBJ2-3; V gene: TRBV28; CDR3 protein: CASGREWEDTQYF
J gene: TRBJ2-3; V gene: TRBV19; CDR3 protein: CASMKPGLAATSTDTQYF
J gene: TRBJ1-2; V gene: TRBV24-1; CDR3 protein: CATSDRGQGYGYTF
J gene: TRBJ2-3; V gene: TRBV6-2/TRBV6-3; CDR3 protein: CASSTALAGFTDTQYF
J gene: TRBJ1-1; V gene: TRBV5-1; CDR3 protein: CASNPQGSSEAFF
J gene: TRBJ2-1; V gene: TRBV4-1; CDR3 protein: CASSQGPSGSYNEQFF
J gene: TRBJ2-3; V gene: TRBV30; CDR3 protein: CAILAGALDTQYF
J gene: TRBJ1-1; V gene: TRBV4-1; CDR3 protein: CASSIFGLPKNTEAFF
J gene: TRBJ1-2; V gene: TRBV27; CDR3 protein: CASSLQGAGGYTF
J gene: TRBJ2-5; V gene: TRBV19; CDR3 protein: CASSIDRVGGGLETQYF
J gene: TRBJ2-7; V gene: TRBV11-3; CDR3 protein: CASSLNSGEQYF
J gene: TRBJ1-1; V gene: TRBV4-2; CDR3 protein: CASSQEGQPLSEAFF
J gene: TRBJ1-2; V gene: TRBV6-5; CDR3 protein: CASSYTGIGYGYTF
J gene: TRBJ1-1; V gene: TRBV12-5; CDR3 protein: CASGSGTGNTEAFF
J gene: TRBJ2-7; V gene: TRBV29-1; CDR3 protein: CSVVRQPRLDEQYF
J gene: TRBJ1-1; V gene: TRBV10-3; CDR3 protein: CAAKTGGELAEAFF
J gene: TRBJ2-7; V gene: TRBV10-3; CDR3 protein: CAISDVNYEQYF
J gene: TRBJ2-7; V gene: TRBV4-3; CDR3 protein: CASSQERGQGFSYEQYF
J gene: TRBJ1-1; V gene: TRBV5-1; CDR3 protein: CASSLDGNRASEAFF
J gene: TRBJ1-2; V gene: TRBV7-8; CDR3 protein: CASSLVVGGLSTF
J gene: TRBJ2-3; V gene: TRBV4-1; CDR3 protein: CASSQPPMGGISTDTQYF
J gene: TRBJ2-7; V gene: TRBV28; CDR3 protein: CASSRSGSYEQYF
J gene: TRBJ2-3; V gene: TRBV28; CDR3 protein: CASSLGQGATDTQYF
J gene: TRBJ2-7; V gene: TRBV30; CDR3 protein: CAWSITGYEQYF
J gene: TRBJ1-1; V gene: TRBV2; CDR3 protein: CASSEWGVEAFF
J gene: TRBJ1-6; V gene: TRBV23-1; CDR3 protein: CASSQSRTGNSPLHF
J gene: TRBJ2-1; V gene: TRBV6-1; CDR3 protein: CASSEPYWNEQFF
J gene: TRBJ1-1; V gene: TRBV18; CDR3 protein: CASSPGQGVGNTEAFF
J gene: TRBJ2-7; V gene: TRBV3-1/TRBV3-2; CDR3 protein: CASSQGSRGSEQYF